The rows below give T cell receptor beta chains drawn from one sample of a study of T cells in Graves' hyperthyroidism and ophthalmopathy. TCRdb re-called the multiplex PCR reads with MiXCR, one entry per CDR3 protein. The sample carries approximately 500,000 distinct CDR3 sequences, 35% to 55% recorded once. The sequenced material came from peripheral blood or thyroid tissue (not recorded which). Receptors originate from a woman aged 18-30 years with Graves' hyperthyroidism. Both conserved end residues are part of each CDR3. Fields, in order: clone size, J gene, V gene, D gene, CDR3 DNA, CDR3 protein. A D gene is named only where the DNA matches it firmly. Clone size is stated in some rows and not others, as once, few, many or a class when expanded.

size: -; J: TRBJ2-6; V: TRBV27; D: -; DNA: TGTGCCAGCAGTCATAGATACTCTGGGGCCAACGTCCTGACTTTC; CDR3: CASSHRYSGANVLTF
size: many; J: TRBJ1-5; V: TRBV12-3/TRBV12-4; D: -; DNA: TGTGCCAGCAGTTCCCGAAGGGGGAGCAATCAGCCCCAGCATTTT; CDR3: CASSSRRGSNQPQHF
size: many; J: TRBJ1-6; V: TRBV2; D: -; DNA: TGTGCCAGCAGTCAAACAGGTGGCTCACCCCTCCACTTT; CDR3: CASSQTGGSPLHF
size: once; J: TRBJ2-5; V: TRBV11-2; D: -; DNA: TGTGCCAGCAGCTTAGTGGGCGGGGAAGAGACCCAGTACTTC; CDR3: CASSLVGGEETQYF
size: -; J: TRBJ2-7; V: TRBV6-2/TRBV6-3; D: TRBD2; DNA: TGTGCCAGCAAGGGGGGACTAGCGGGAGTGAACGGATCCGAGCAGTACTTC; CDR3: CASKGGLAGVNGSEQYF
size: -; J: TRBJ2-5; V: TRBV29-1; D: TRBD2; DNA: TGCAGCGCTAGGATGAGCGGGAGACAAGAGACCCAGTACTTC; CDR3: CSARMSGRQETQYF
size: many; J: TRBJ2-5; V: TRBV25-1; D: -; DNA: TGTGCCAGCAACCTCGACGAGACCCAGTACTTC; CDR3: CASNLDETQYF
size: many; J: TRBJ1-2; V: TRBV4-1; D: -; DNA: TGCGCCAGCAGCCAAGATAACCGGGAGCACTATGGCTACACCTTC; CDR3: CASSQDNREHYGYTF
size: many; J: TRBJ1-1; V: TRBV24-1; D: -; DNA: TGTGCCACCAGTGATACCCGGGACGCAGGGGAAGCTTTCTTT; CDR3: CATSDTRDAGEAFF
size: many; J: TRBJ2-5; V: TRBV5-1; D: TRBD1; DNA: TGCGCCAGCAGCCGGACAGGGGAGACCCAGTACTTC; CDR3: CASSRTGETQYF
size: many; J: TRBJ2-5; V: TRBV4-1; D: TRBD1; DNA: TGCGCCAGCAGTTACCGGGACAGCCAAGAGACCCAGTACTTC; CDR3: CASSYRDSQETQYF
size: many; J: TRBJ2-7; V: TRBV11-2; D: -; DNA: TGTGCCAGCAGCTTTCTCGAAGGTGAAGAGCAGTACTTC; CDR3: CASSFLEGEEQYF
size: few; J: TRBJ2-2; V: TRBV5-4; D: TRBD2; DNA: TGTGCCAGCAGCTTGACAAAACTAGCGGGAGGCACCGGGGAGCTGTTTTTT; CDR3: CASSLTKLAGGTGELFF
size: many; J: TRBJ2-5; V: TRBV2; D: TRBD1; DNA: TGTGCCAGCAGTGGAGACAACGGGACAGGGAGGAATACCCAGTACTTC; CDR3: CASSGDNGTGRNTQYF
size: many; J: TRBJ1-1; V: TRBV9; D: -; DNA: TGTGCCAGCAGCGTATCGGCAGGGACTCTGAACACTGAAGCTTTCTTT; CDR3: CASSVSAGTLNTEAFF
size: -; J: TRBJ2-2; V: TRBV6-1; D: -; DNA: TGTGCCAGCAGGGGGGTTTTTTACACCGGGGAGCTGTTTTTT; CDR3: CASRGVFYTGELFF
size: -; J: TRBJ1-4; V: TRBV30; D: -; DNA: TGTGCCTGGAGTGTAATGGCCTTCGGGGAAAAACTGTTTTTT; CDR3: CAWSVMAFGEKLFF
size: many; J: TRBJ1-4; V: TRBV9; D: -; DNA: TGTGCCAGCAGCGTCGAAGGGCATCGGAATGAAAAACTGTTTTTT; CDR3: CASSVEGHRNEKLFF
size: many; J: TRBJ2-7; V: TRBV4-1; D: -; DNA: TGCGCCAGCAGCCAAGGGCAGGGCTACCAGCAGTACTTC; CDR3: CASSQGQGYQQYF
size: -; J: TRBJ2-1; V: TRBV5-6; D: -; DNA: TGTGCCAGCAGTGTCGATGGATACAACTCCTACAATGAGCAGTTCTTC; CDR3: CASSVDGYNSYNEQFF
size: many; J: TRBJ1-5; V: TRBV10-3; D: TRBD1; DNA: TGTGCCACCGCGACAGGGCGCCCCGTTTTTGACAATCAGCCCCAGCATTTT; CDR3: CATATGRPVFDNQPQHF
size: many; J: TRBJ1-2; V: TRBV15; D: -; DNA: TGTGCCACCAGCAGGGTCAAAGCCTTACCCTATGGCTACACCTTC; CDR3: CATSRVKALPYGYTF
size: -; J: TRBJ2-5; V: TRBV20-1; D: TRBD2; DNA: TGCAGTGCTAGCGGGCCTAGCGGGAGAGGGGAGACCCAGTACTTC; CDR3: CSASGPSGRGETQYF
size: many; J: TRBJ1-1; V: TRBV25-1; D: -; DNA: TGTGCCAGCAGTGTTTTAGGTTACACTGAAGCTTTCTTT; CDR3: CASSVLGYTEAFF
size: -; J: TRBJ2-5; V: TRBV7-2; D: TRBD2; DNA: TGTGCCAGCAGGCGCCTAGCGGGAGCGGAGACCCAGTACTTC; CDR3: CASRRLAGAETQYF
size: many; J: TRBJ2-7; V: TRBV11-2; D: -; DNA: TGTGCCAGCAGCTTATCGAGCGAGCAGTACTTC; CDR3: CASSLSSEQYF
size: -; J: TRBJ1-4; V: TRBV6-1; D: -; DNA: TGTGCCAGCAGTGGCTCAACAACTAATGAAAAACTGTTTTTT; CDR3: CASSGSTTNEKLFF